The 22 T cell receptor beta chains below come from one sample, sequenced in a study of PD-1 blockade in classical Hodgkin lymphoma (dated by TCRdb to the early 2020s). The sample's time point label is to be understood as: cycle 2 day 1 (C2D1) of nivolumab. Every trial patient had relapsed after autologous stem cell transplantation, and cohorts A, B and C differed in prior brentuximab vedotin exposure. The method was the immunoSEQ multiplex PCR assay. The table comes from immuneACCESS by way of TCRdb, which keeps in-frame sequences with V and J called. Part of the clones is missing from these tables; in studies checked, under half for an unresolved V gene and the rest for unknown reasons. The sample records 15,000 or so clones, roughly 67% of which are singletons. The top ten clones comprise 8.3% of the sample. The specimen comprised peripheral blood mononuclear cells (PBMCs), sampled before the second cycle of nivolumab. The receptor source for this set is a human donor with classical Hodgkin lymphoma.

The V call is TRBV7-9, the J call TRBJ2-2; 10 bases align to TRBD1. This CDR3 spans 15 amino acids. Germline loops: CDR1 SEHNR, CDR2 FQNEAQ (reference sequence). V dropped 4 bases and J dropped 5; count of bases not matched to a gene: 4. The CDR3 region has the DNA TGTGCCAGCAGCTACGGGGACAGGGGAACCGGGGAGCTGTTTTTT. Translation: CASSYGDRGTGELFF.

The rearrangement uses TRBV7-9 and TRBJ1-2; no definite D call. CDR3 length: 15 amino acids. Trimming removed 1 base from V and 2 bases from J, with 11 bases in between. The germline V gene has CDR1 SEHNR and CDR2 FQNEAQ (reference sequence). As DNA, the CDR3 is TGTGCCAGCAGCTTAGTTAGTATAACCAACTATGGCTACACCTTC. Its translation: CASSLVSITNYGYTF.

This clone showed up just once. CDR3: CAWSVAGPSYEQYF. The DNA of the CDR3 is TGTGCCTGGAGTGTAGCTGGACCCTCCTACGAGCAGTACTTC. V is TRBV30 and J is TRBJ2-7, with D uncertain. With 0 bases removed from V and 0 bases from J, the gap between germline ends came to 9 bases. Germline assignment: CDR1 GTSNPN and CDR2 SVGIG (reference sequence). The CDR3 totals 14 residues.

The rearrangement uses TRBV14 and TRBJ1-6, with D tentatively TRBD1 (6 bases). Trimming took off 3 bases at V and 10 bases at J, with 22 bases between the two ends. Germline assignment: CDR1 SGHDN and CDR2 FVKESK. The CDR3 covers 17 residues. The CDR3 DNA reads as TGTGCCAGCAGCCACTTTGACAGGTACCGGGAAGGCTCACCCCTCCACTTT. Translation gives CASSHFDRYREGSPLHF.

Here the CDR3 DNA reads TGCAGCGTTGGGACCGCCTCCTACGAGCAGTACTTC. Translated, it gives CSVGTASYEQYF. The chain links TRBV29-1 to TRBJ2-7; D not certain. The V and J ends lost 4 bases and 0 bases respectively, with 7 bases between them. Germline CDR1 is SQVTM and CDR2 is ANQGSEA. CDR3 length: 12 amino acids.

This chain links TRBV15 with TRBJ1-1; D is undetermined. The CDR3 runs 14 residues. The V end lost 0 bases, the J end lost 4 bases, and 9 bases lay between the germline ends. The germline V gene has CDR1 LNHNV and CDR2 YYDKDF (reference sequence). The CDR3, as DNA: TGTGCCACCAGCAGAGATATGGCCGGCACTGAAGCTTTCTTT. Translation gives CATSRDMAGTEAFF.

For the CDR3, the DNA is TGTGCCAGCAGCCCCGAGTGGGACAGGAACAATGAGCAGTTCTTC. Translated, it gives CASSPEWDRNNEQFF. This chain links TRBV7-9 with TRBJ2-1; 8 positions match TRBD1. The CDR3 extends over 15 amino acids. Germline CDR1 and CDR2: SEHNR and FQNEAQ (reference sequence). The V gene end was trimmed by 5 bases and the J gene end by 5 bases; junction bases not matched to a gene: 8. The complete variable domain, with remaining parts taken from reference TRBV7-9 and TRBJ2-1, reads DTGVSQNPRHKITKRGQNVTFRCDPISEHNRLYWYRQTLGQGPEFLTYFQNEAQLEKSRLLSDRFSAERPKGSFSTLEIQRTEQGDSAMYLCASSPEWDRNNEQFFGPGTRLTVL.

In this sample, this clone turned up once. The chain employs TRBV29-1 and TRBJ2-7; D call uncertain. The CDR3 contains 12 residues. The germline CDR1 and CDR2 sequences are SQVTM and ANQGSEA. With 5 bases removed from V and 6 bases from J, the gap between germline ends came to 14 bases. The CDR3 DNA reads TGCAGCGTTTTAGGATCACCGGGCGAGCAGTACTTC. It encodes CSVLGSPGEQYF.

This clone was counted a single time. The sample has other DNA sequences that encode this CDR3 too. The chain recombines TRBV27 with TRBJ1-5; D is perhaps TRBD1 (5 bases). CDR3 length: 14 residues. Germline V lookup: CDR1 MNHEY, CDR2 SMNVEV (reference sequence). V was pared by 3 bases and J by 1 base, with 7 bases between. The CDR3 protein is CASSLGGSNQPQHF. As DNA, the CDR3 is TGTGCCAGCAGTTTGGGGGGAAGCAATCAGCCCCAGCATTTT.

In this sample, this clone turned up once. This sequence joins TRBV5-1 and TRBJ2-4; D may be TRBD1 (5 bases). The CDR3 runs 14 residues. Germline values: CDR1 SGHRS, CDR2 YFSETQ. Trimming took off 6 bases at V and 8 bases at J, with 18 bases between the two ends. This CDR3 reads CASNARQGSDIQYF. CDR3 nucleotides: TGCGCCAGCAACGCCAGGCAGGGTTCAGACATTCAGTACTTC.

This clone has just one count. The rearrangement joins TRBV5-8 to TRBJ1-2; possibly TRBD1 for D (6 bases). Germline-derived CDR1 and CDR2 are SGHTS and YDEGEE. CDR3 size: 15 residues. V gave up 0 bases and J gave up 7 bases, with 16 bases separating them. The CDR3 region is CASSLELSGASGYTF. Written as DNA, the CDR3 is TGTGCCAGCAGCTTGGAGCTTTCGGGGGCGAGTGGCTACACCTTC.

V gene TRBV29-1 combines with J gene TRBJ2-1; perhaps D is TRBD1 or TRBD2 (5 bases each). V lost 6 bases and J 9 bases, leaving 21 bases between the germline ends. Germline V CDR1 and CDR2: SQVTM, ANQGSEA. The length of the CDR3 is 14 residues. For the CDR3, the DNA is TGCAGCGTAGCTCACCTGGGGGATTGGGGTGAGCAGTTCTTC. Its protein product is CSVAHLGDWGEQFF.

The genes are TRBV7-2 and TRBJ2-7, with 10 bases matching TRBD2. With 4 bases clipped from V and 6 bases from J, the junction kept 6 bases outside the gene matches. The CDR3 is 14 residues long. CDR1 and CDR2 (germline): SGHTA, FQGNSA. The CDR3 protein is CASSWLAGEGEQYF. Here the CDR3 DNA reads TGTGCCAGCAGCTGGCTAGCGGGAGAAGGCGAGCAGTACTTC.

The chain uses TRBV28 and TRBJ2-3; 11 nucleotides match TRBD2. V shed 4 bases, J shed 6 bases, and the junction held 12 bases outside the gene matches. The CDR3 length is 17 residues. CDR1 and CDR2 from the germline V gene are MDHEN and SYDVKM. As DNA, the CDR3 is TGTGCCAGCAGTTGGGGACTAGCGGATACATTCTTGGATACGCAGTATTTT. Translated, it gives CASSWGLADTFLDTQYF.

The gene calls are TRBV5-4 and TRBJ2-1, with 13 bases identical to TRBD2. V was pared by 4 bases and J by 7 bases, with 5 bases of the junction left unmatched. Germline V gene data show CDR1 as SGHNT and CDR2 as YYREEE (reference sequence). The CDR3 loop spans 15 amino acids. CDR3 DNA sequence: TGTGCCAGCAGCCTCGGACTAGCGGGAGCGAATGAGCAGTTCTTC. Its protein is CASSLGLAGANEQFF.

The genes are TRBV5-1 and TRBJ2-6; D possibly corresponds to TRBD2 (5 bases). CDR1 is SGHRS, CDR2 YFSETQ, per germline. The CDR3 loop spans 15 amino acids. Trimming removed 0 bases from V and 3 bases from J, with 7 bases in between. The CDR3 DNA reads as TGCGCCAGCAGCTTGGGGAGCGGTGGGGCCAACGTCCTGACTTTC. Protein product: CASSLGSGGANVLTF.

V and J are TRBV2 and TRBJ2-6; D is uncertain. CDR3 length: 15 amino acids. The V gene's germline CDR1 is SNHLY and CDR2 FYNNEI. V was shortened by 5 bases and J by 1 base, with 9 bases between the two germline ends. CDR3 DNA sequence: TGTGCCAGCAGTTGGGTAGGGTCTGGGGCCAACGTCCTGACTTTC. Amino acid sequence: CASSWVGSGANVLTF.

This clone is labeled medium-sized. The V and J genes are TRBV7-6 and TRBJ2-4; D is uncertain. The germline CDR1 and CDR2 sequences are SGHVS and FNYEAQ. There are 16 residues in the CDR3. Trimming cost V 4 bases and J 0 bases, with 13 bases left between them. CDR3 loop: CASSSRGVQAKNIQYF. The DNA for the CDR3 is TGTGCCAGCAGCTCCCGTGGTGTCCAAGCCAAAAACATTCAGTACTTC.

This clone has a single count. The chain joins TRBV7-9 to TRBJ2-5, with unresolved D. The germline V and J ends were trimmed by 0 bases and 2 bases, with 13 bases remaining between them. The CDR3 spans 16 residues. Per germline, CDR1 SEHNR and CDR2 FQNEAQ (reference sequence). The CDR3 DNA is TGTGCCAGCAGCTTAGCGTCGGCCTTCAAGCAAGAGACCCAGTACTTC. Translating it yields CASSLASAFKQETQYF.

V usage is TRBV25-1 and J usage is TRBJ1-2, with D possibly TRBD1 on 5 matching bases. CDR1 is MGHDK and CDR2 is SYGVNS in the germline V gene. The V end lost 1 base, the J end lost 3 bases, and 12 bases lay between the germline ends. CDR3 length: 15 amino acids. CDR3 bases: TGTGCCAGCAGTGAATTGCGAGACAGCCACTATGGCTACACCTTC. This sequence encodes CASSELRDSHYGYTF.

The chain recombines TRBV6-4 with TRBJ2-5, with TRBD1 matching 7 bases. This CDR3 comprises 15 residues. Germline-derived CDR1 and CDR2 are MRHNA and SNTAGT. V lost 5 bases to trimming and J lost 4 bases; unmatched junction nucleotides: 10. The CDR3 spells CASSIGDRVRETQYF. The CDR3 nucleotides are TGTGCCAGCAGTATCGGAGACAGGGTTCGAGAGACCCAGTACTTC.

The rearrangement joins TRBV4-1 to TRBJ2-6; 9 nucleotides line up with TRBD1. CDR1 is MGHRA, CDR2 YSYEKL, per germline. This CDR3 has 18 residues. V gave up 0 bases and J gave up 3 bases; unmatched junction bases: 6. CDR3: CASSQDRQGVNGANVLTF. The CDR3 DNA reads TGCGCCAGCAGCCAAGACCGACAGGGGGTGAATGGGGCCAACGTCCTGACTTTC.